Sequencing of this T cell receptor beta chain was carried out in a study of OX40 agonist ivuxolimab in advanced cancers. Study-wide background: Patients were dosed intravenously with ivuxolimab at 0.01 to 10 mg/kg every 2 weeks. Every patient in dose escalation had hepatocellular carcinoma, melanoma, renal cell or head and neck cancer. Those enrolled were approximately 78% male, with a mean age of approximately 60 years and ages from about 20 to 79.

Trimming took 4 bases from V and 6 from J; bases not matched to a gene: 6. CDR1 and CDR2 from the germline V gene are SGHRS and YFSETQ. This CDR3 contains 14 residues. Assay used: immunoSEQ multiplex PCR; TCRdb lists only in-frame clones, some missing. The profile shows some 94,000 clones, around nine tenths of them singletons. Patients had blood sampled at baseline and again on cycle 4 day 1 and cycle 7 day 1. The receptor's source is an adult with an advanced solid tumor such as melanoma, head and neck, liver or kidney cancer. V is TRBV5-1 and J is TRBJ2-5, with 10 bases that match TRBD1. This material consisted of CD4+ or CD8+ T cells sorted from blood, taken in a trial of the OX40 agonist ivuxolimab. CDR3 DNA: TGCGCCAGCAGCCCGACAGGGGGCGAGCAGACCCAGTACTTC. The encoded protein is CASSPTGGEQTQYF.